This T cell receptor beta chain was found in a study of human T cells and chemical hapten exposure. Study background: The patient population, which was mostly female, had alopecia areata, totalis or universalis. Whole-study findings and limits: High-frequency TCRs, those above 1 in 1000, stayed the same after DPC sensitization. Significantly more large CDR3 similarity clusters were formed by expanded TCRs than by controls.

In germline, CDR1 is LGHNA, CDR2 YSLEER. V lost 0 bases and J lost 6, with 9 bases in between. The CDR3 has 15 amino acids. Indicated time point: pre-sensitization, week 0. Treatment in this sample: therapeutic diphenylcyclopropenone sensitization with weekly scalp DPC. Unfractionated whole blood served as the source for total RNA extraction. There are a few counts of this clonotype. The antigen is undetermined. One entry per CDR3 protein results from TCRdb running MiXCR on the RACE reads. Here the sample spans a few hundred thousand distinct CDR3 sequences, 5.5% being singletons. The chain joins TRBV4-3 to TRBJ1-6; possible D gene TRBD1, 5 bases. The sequence came from a woman under 30 with alopecia areata. Some clones in this sample may be carry-over from other donors' samples. Sequenced material: whole blood, taken in connection with sensitization to the hapten diphenylcyclopropenone (DPC). The DNA of the CDR3 is TGCGCCAGCAGCCAAGAGGGACTCTTTAATTCACCCCTCCACTTT. Its translation: CASSQEGLFNSPLHF.